A selection of T cell receptor beta chains follows, all from one sample in a study of regulatory T cells in long-lasting Graves disease. In TCRdb, the multiplex PCR reads were re-called with MiXCR into one record per CDR3 protein. This sample has hundreds of thousands of distinct CDR3 sequences; around 20% occur once, and the top ten carry around 21%. Material: peripheral blood mononuclear cells (PBMCs), obtained when the disease was refractory, from a patient treated with antithyroid drugs. These receptors originate from a female donor with Graves disease. CDR3s include the opening cysteine and the closing phenylalanine or tryptophan.

CDR3 length	V gene	J gene	CDR3 protein
16	TRBV6-2/TRBV6-3	TRBJ2-2	CASSLVAGAGTGELFF
12	TRBV7-9	TRBJ2-1	CASSGRANEQFF
15	TRBV4-1	TRBJ2-7	CASSPPGGAFYEQYF
15	TRBV6-5	TRBJ2-2	CASSLDRGSTGELFF
15	TRBV30	TRBJ1-1	CAWSKKGQENTEAFF
12	TRBV28	TRBJ1-2	CASGLGGFGYTF
15	TRBV30	TRBJ2-2	CAWSQRGMNTGELFF
15	TRBV2	TRBJ2-5	CASSDRGSHQETQYF
13	TRBV19	TRBJ2-7	CATRPAGDYEQYF
12	TRBV12-3/TRBV12-4	TRBJ1-2	CASGSSGFGYTF
13	TRBV29-1	TRBJ2-2	CSVGVGGTGELFF
14	TRBV28	TRBJ1-5	CASSLDTEDQPQHF
13	TRBV2	TRBJ1-2	CASLRGGAYGYTF
14	TRBV20-1	TRBJ2-5	CSAVPGQVQETQYF
15	TRBV6-1	TRBJ2-2	CASSSTSGDTGELFF
15	TRBV9	TRBJ2-2	CASSPWTGNTGELFF
12	TRBV20-1	TRBJ1-5	CNPFDRHQPQHF
14	TRBV7-2	TRBJ2-1	CASRIPGSGSSQFF
15	TRBV15	TRBJ2-5	CATSRGGQGEETQYF